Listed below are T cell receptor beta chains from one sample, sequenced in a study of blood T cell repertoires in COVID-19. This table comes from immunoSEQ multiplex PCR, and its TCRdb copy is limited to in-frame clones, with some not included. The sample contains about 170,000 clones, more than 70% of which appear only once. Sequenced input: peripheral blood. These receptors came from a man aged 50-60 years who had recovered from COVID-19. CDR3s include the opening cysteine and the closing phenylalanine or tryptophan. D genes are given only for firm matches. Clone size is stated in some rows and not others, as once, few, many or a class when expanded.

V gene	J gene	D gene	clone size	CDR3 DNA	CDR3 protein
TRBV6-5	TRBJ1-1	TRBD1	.	TGTGCCAGCAGTTCTTCAGGGGGCGAAGCTTTCTTT	CASSSSGGEAFF
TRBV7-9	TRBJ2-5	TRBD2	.	TGTGCCAGCAGCCCCGGGACTAGCCTGATCCAGTACTTC	CASSPGTSLIQYF
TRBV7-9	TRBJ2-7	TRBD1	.	TGTGCCAGCAGCTTTTCGGAACAGGGGGCGAACGAGCAGTACTTC	CASSFSEQGANEQYF
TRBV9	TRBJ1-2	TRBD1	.	TGTGCCAGCAGCGACGGGACAGACTATGGCTACACCTTC	CASSDGTDYGYTF
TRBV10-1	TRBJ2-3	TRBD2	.	TGCGCCAGGAGACTAGCGGGAGGACTCGAGGGCACAGATACGCAGTATTTT	CARRLAGGLEGTDTQYF
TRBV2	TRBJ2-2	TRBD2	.	TGTGCCAGCAGGGGAGGGCCCAGGAACACCGGGGAGCTGTTTTTT	CASRGGPRNTGELFF
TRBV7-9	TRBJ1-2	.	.	TGTGCCAGCAGCCCCCTCGGGGGGAACTATGGCTACACCTTC	CASSPLGGNYGYTF
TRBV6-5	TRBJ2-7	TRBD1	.	TGTGCCAGCAGTTACTCAGGGACAGGGAAGTACGAGCAGTACTTC	CASSYSGTGKYEQYF
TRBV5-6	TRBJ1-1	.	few	TGTGCCAGCAGCTCGCGGGACGGTGGATTCATGAACACTGAAGCTTTCTTT	CASSSRDGGFMNTEAFF
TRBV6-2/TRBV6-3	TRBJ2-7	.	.	TGTGCCAGCAGTTATCCAGGGGCCAGCTACGAGCAGTACTTC	CASSYPGASYEQYF
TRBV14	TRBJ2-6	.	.	TGTGCCAGCAGCCAACTATTGGCTGGGGCCAACGTCCTGACTTTC	CASSQLLAGANVLTF
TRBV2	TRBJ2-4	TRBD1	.	TGTGCCAGCCAAACCGGACAGGGAGTGACCAAAAACATTCAGTACTTC	CASQTGQGVTKNIQYF
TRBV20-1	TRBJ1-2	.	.	TGCAGTGCCCGGACAGTCGGCGGCTACACCTTC	CSARTVGGYTF
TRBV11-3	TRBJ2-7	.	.	TGTGCCAGCAGCTTAGAAAAAGGGGGTGCCGGCGAGCAGTACTTC	CASSLEKGGAGEQYF
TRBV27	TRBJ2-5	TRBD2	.	TGTGCCAGCAGTTTACTAGCGGGAGTCGAGACCCAGTACTTC	CASSLLAGVETQYF
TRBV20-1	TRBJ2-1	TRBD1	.	TGCAGTGCTGACAGGGGTCTGAAGCAGTTCTTC	CSADRGLKQFF
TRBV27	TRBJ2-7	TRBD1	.	TGTGCCAGCAGTTGGCAGACAGGGGGCTCCTACGAGCAGTACTTC	CASSWQTGGSYEQYF
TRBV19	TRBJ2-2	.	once	TGTGCCAGTAGTTTTCATACCGGGAAAACCGGGGAGCTGTTTTTT	CASSFHTGKTGELFF
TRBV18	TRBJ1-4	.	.	TGTGCCAGCTCACCTCCAGGGCCTAATGAAAAACTGTTTTTT	CASSPPGPNEKLFF
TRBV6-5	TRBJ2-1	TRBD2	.	TGTGCCAGCAATTACGGGACTAGCGGGGGCAATGAGCAGTTCTTC	CASNYGTSGGNEQFF
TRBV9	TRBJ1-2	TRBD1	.	TGTGCCAGCAGCGCCGGGACAGGGAACGGCTACACCTTC	CASSAGTGNGYTF
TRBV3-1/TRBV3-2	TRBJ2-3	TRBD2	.	TGTGCCAGCAGCGTCGGACTAGCGGGGAACACAGATACGCAGTATTTT	CASSVGLAGNTDTQYF
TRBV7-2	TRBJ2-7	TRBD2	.	TGTGCCAGCAGTTCCATGGGGGGGAGTGGATACGAGCAGTACTTC	CASSSMGGSGYEQYF
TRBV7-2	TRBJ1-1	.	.	TGTGCCAGCAGCTTAGGTGGAAGGGGGGGAGCTTTCTTT	CASSLGGRGGAFF
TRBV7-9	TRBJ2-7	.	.	TGTGCCAGCAGCCTCGAAGAGGTGTCCTACGAGCAGTACTTC	CASSLEEVSYEQYF
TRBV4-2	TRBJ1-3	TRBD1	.	TGTGCCAGCAGCCCCGCCGACAGGGGAGGTGGAAACACCATATATTTT	CASSPADRGGGNTIYF
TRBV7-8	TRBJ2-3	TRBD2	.	TGTGCCAGCAGCTTAGCGCGGGGGGCGGCAGATACGCAGTATTTT	CASSLARGAADTQYF
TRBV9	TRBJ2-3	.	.	TGTGCCAGCAGCGTAGGACCAGGCGGCACAGATACGCAGTATTTT	CASSVGPGGTDTQYF
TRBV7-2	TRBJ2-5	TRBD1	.	TGTGCCAGCAGCTCCTCCCGGACAGGGGGCTTAGGAGAGACCCAGTACTTC	CASSSSRTGGLGETQYF
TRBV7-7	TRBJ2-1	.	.	TGTGCCAGCAGCGCCAGGGGCGCTGGATGGAATGAGCAGTTCTTC	CASSARGAGWNEQFF
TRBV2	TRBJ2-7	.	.	TGTGCCAGCAGTGAAGGGAGGATTTCGGGGAGGAACTACGAGCAGTACTTC	CASSEGRISGRNYEQYF
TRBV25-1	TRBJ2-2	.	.	TGTGCCAGCAGTGAGGGTAGGGCAGGACGGGGAAACACCGGGGAGCTGTTTTTT	CASSEGRAGRGNTGELFF
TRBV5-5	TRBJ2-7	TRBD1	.	TGTGCCAGCAGCTTGAGACAGGGGGAATCGGGCGAGCAGTACTTC	CASSLRQGESGEQYF
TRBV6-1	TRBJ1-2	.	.	TGTGCCAGCAGTGATACCGGGAAATTTATGTCTAGGGTAGACTATGGCTACACCTTC	CASSDTGKFMSRVDYGYTF
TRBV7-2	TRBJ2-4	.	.	TGTGCCAGCAGCTTCCTAATAGCCAAAAACATTCAGTACTTC	CASSFLIAKNIQYF
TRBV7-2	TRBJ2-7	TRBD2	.	TGTGCCAGCAGCTTTTCTAGCGGGAGTTACGAGCAGTACTTC	CASSFSSGSYEQYF
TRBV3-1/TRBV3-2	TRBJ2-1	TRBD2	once	TGTGCCAGCAGCACCAGACTAGCGGGAGGGAAAAATGAGCAGTTCTTC	CASSTRLAGGKNEQFF
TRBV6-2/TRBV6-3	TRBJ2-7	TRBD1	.	TGTGCCAGCAGTGACAGGGTATTCGACGAGCAGTACTTC	CASSDRVFDEQYF
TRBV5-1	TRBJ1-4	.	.	TGCGCCAGCAGCTTGGCAGGGACTAATGAAAAACTGTTTTTT	CASSLAGTNEKLFF
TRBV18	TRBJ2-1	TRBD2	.	TGTGCCAGCTCACCGCTAAGTAGCGGGAGGGTTTCCTACAATGAGCAGTTCTTC	CASSPLSSGRVSYNEQFF
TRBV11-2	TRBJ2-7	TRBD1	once	TGTGCCAGCAGCGTAAACAGGGGAAACAACGAGCAGTACTTC	CASSVNRGNNEQYF
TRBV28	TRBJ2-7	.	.	TGTGCCAGCAGGTCCACAGGGACTAAGTACGAGCAGTACTTC	CASRSTGTKYEQYF
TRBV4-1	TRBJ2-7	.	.	TGCGCCAGCAGCCAACCCCGGACAGCCCTAACTCCCTACGAGCAGTACTTC	CASSQPRTALTPYEQYF
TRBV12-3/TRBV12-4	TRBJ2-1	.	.	TGTGCCAGCAGCCAGGTCCCCCCCAATGAGCAGTTCTTC	CASSQVPPNEQFF
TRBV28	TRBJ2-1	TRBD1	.	TGTGCCAGCAGTCCCGCGACCCCTTCCCCGCCGGGACAGGGGCTTGTCACGAATGAGCAGTTCTTC	CASSPATPSPPGQGLVTNEQFF
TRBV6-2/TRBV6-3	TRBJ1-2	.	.	TGTGCCAGCAGTTACTTGGGGCCCCGTGTGGGCTACACCTTC	CASSYLGPRVGYTF
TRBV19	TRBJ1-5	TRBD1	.	TGTGCCAGTAGTAGGGGACAGGTAAATCAGCCCCAGCATTTT	CASSRGQVNQPQHF
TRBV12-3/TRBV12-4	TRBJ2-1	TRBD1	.	TGTGCCAGCAGCCTGAGCACCGGGACAGCGACCTTCTTC	CASSLSTGTATFF
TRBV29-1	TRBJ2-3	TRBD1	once	TGCAGCGTTGGACAGGGGAGAGGTGATACGCAGTATTTT	CSVGQGRGDTQYF
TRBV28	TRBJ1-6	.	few	TGTGCCAGCAGCCCGGGTTATAATTCACCCCTCCACTTT	CASSPGYNSPLHF
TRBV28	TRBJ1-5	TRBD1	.	TGTGCCAGCAGGACAGGGGATAGCAATCAGCCCCAGCATTTT	CASRTGDSNQPQHF
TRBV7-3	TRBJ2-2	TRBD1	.	TGTGCCAGCAGCCGAGCTCCCAGGACAGGGGGTACCGGGGAGCTGTTTTTT	CASSRAPRTGGTGELFF
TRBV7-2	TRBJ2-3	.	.	TGTGCCAGCACGCTCCCCCCGGCAGATACGCAGTATTTT	CASTLPPADTQYF
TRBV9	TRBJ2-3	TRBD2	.	TGTGCCAGCAGCGTACCGGGGGGGAACACAGATACGCAGTATTTT	CASSVPGGNTDTQYF
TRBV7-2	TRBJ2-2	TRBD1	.	TGTGCCAGCAGGGAACAGGGGGCGCTGAGAACCGGGGAGCTGTTTTTT	CASREQGALRTGELFF